The source of this TCR beta chain is a study of blood T cell repertoires in COVID-19. Germline V lookup: CDR1 LGHDT, CDR2 YNNKEL (reference sequence). The CDR3 contains 15 residues. Trimming cost V 4 bases and J 5 bases; bases outside gene matches: 10. In the authors' workflow: Estimation of nucleated cell counts relied on the amplification of reference gene primers. Some clones are missing from TCRdb's copy, which holds only in-frame ones; the method was immunoSEQ multiplex PCR. The DNA gave D and trimming, while V, J and clone size come from that table. The profile covers 270,000 or so clones, with less than 95% appearing a single time and approximately 2.7% taken by the ten largest. Those who participated ranged in age from roughly 18 to 100 years and resided in under 25 US areas.

This chain uses TRBV3-1 (or the pseudogene TRBV3-2) with TRBJ1-1; 7 positions match TRBD1. Sequenced input: PBMCs or T cells enriched from blood (not recorded which). The sequence derives from a man aged 40-55 years who had been exposed to COVID-19. Here the CDR3 reads CASSRDREELTEAFF. DNA of the CDR3: TGTGCCAGCAGCCGTGACAGGGAGGAGTTGACTGAAGCTTTCTTT.